These 22 T cell receptor beta chains share one sample of origin, sequenced in a study of T cell changes during pregnancy in multiple sclerosis. TCRdb's copy holds only in-frame clones and misses some; the assay was immunoSEQ multiplex PCR. Altogether about 93,000 clones are present, 91% being singletons, with the ten largest covering about 1.6%. The specimen comprised peripheral blood, sampled after pregnancy. The receptors originated from a female donor in good health, enrolled as a control in a pregnancy study.

This clone counts as medium-sized. The chain couples TRBV4-2 to TRBJ2-1, with 10 bases lining up with TRBD1. CDR1 is LGHNA and CDR2 is YNFKEQ in the germline V gene. V shed 7 bases, J shed 8 bases, and the junction held 8 bases outside the gene matches. The CDR3 extends over 14 amino acids. The DNA of the CDR3 is TGTGCCAGCACCTCGACAGGGGGCCGGGATGAGCAGTTCTTC. It is translated as CASTSTGGRDEQFF.

The chain combines TRBV7-6 with TRBJ1-1; D unresolved. Trimming removed 5 bases at V and 1 base at J, with 14 bases between. CDR1 SGHVS and CDR2 FNYEAQ come from the germline V gene. The CDR3 covers 15 residues. In DNA, the CDR3 is TGTGCCAGCAGCAAAGGTGGCAGGTGGAACACTGAAGCTTTCTTT. Amino acids: CASSKGGRWNTEAFF.

The CDR3 loop is CASSVGATQPQHF. The CDR3 DNA follows: TGTGCCAGCAGCGTAGGGGCGACTCAGCCCCAGCATTTT. The gene calls are TRBV7-9 and TRBJ1-5; D may be TRBD1 (5 bases). Germline V gene sequence: CDR1 SEHNR, CDR2 FQNEAQ (reference sequence). V lost 5 bases, J lost 6 bases, and 11 bases lay in between. The CDR3 sequence is 13 residues long.

J is TRBJ1-1 and V is TRBV4-2; 8 bases match TRBD1. The CDR3 is 16 residues long. Looked up from germline, CDR1 is LGHNA and CDR2 is YNFKEQ. Losses at the gene ends were 0 bases for V and 3 bases for J; bases not matched to a gene: 6. CDR3 in DNA: TGTGCCAGCAGCCAAGAAGGTAACAGGGGGTACACTGAAGCTTTCTTT. Translation: CASSQEGNRGYTEAFF.

The chain employs TRBV2 and TRBJ2-5; the D gene is possibly TRBD2 (6 bases). The germline gives CDR1 SNHLY, CDR2 FYNNEI. The CDR3 spans 14 residues. The V and J ends lost 2 bases and 5 bases respectively, with 12 bases between them. The CDR3 loop reads CASSEYLARETQYF. The DNA of the CDR3 is TGTGCCAGCAGTGAATATCTAGCGCGGGAGACCCAGTACTTC.

This sequence joins TRBV27 and TRBJ2-1, with TRBD2 as a possible D gene (7 bases). Germline V gene data show CDR1 as MNHEY and CDR2 as SMNVEV (reference sequence). Trimming cost V 3 bases and J 7 bases, with 25 bases left between them. The CDR3 length is 18 residues. The CDR3 bases are TGTGCCAGCAGTTTTTTTCTCGGGCGGGGGCAAAACGGGAATGAGCAGTTCTTC. This codes for CASSFFLGRGQNGNEQFF.

The chain recombines TRBV6-5 with TRBJ1-1, with a tentative D call TRBD1 (6 bases). V lost 6 bases and J lost 1, with 12 bases in between. The CDR3 is 14 amino acids. CDR1 is MNHEY, CDR2 SVGAGI, per germline. The DNA of the CDR3 is TGTGCCAGCAGCAGACAGGAAAAGAACACTGAAGCTTTCTTT. Translation: CASSRQEKNTEAFF.

The chain employs TRBV27 and TRBJ1-6; D gene uncertain. Deletions cut 2 bases from V and 7 bases from J, with 6 bases between. This CDR3 comprises 13 residues. Germline CDR1 MNHEY, CDR2 SMNVEV (reference sequence). CDR3 protein: CASSLDGNSPLHF. CDR3 coding DNA: TGTGCCAGCAGTTTAGACGGGAATTCACCCCTCCACTTT.

This clone appeared a single time. The gene calls are TRBV28 and TRBJ1-5; TRBD1 agrees at 8 bases. The ends lost 6 bases at V and 2 bases at J; junction bases unmatched: 6. Looked up from germline, CDR1 is MDHEN and CDR2 is SYDVKM. This CDR3 contains 15 residues. The CDR3 loop is CASRFGQGRNQPQHF. CDR3 in DNA: TGTGCCAGCAGGTTTGGACAGGGTCGCAATCAGCCCCAGCATTTT.

This rearrangement joins TRBV7-8 to TRBJ1-4, with 9 positions matching TRBD1. The germline V gene encodes CDR1 SGHVS and CDR2 FQNEAQ. This CDR3 contains 20 residues. The junction had 13 bases not matched to a gene; V was cut back by 1 base and J by 1 base. The CDR3 loop is CASSLERRDRGYLTNEKLFF. CDR3 nucleotide sequence: TGTGCCAGCAGCTTAGAAAGACGCGACAGGGGGTATTTAACTAATGAAAAACTGTTTTTT.

The chain recombines TRBV10-3 with TRBJ2-5; no definite D call. From germline, CDR1 is ENHRY and CDR2 SYGVKD. The length of the CDR3 is 11 residues. The V and J ends lost 6 bases and 3 bases respectively, with 5 bases between them. CDR3 nucleotide sequence: TGTGCCATCAGCACAGAAGAGACCCAGTACTTC. It specifies CAISTEETQYF.

The chain is built from TRBV19 and TRBJ2-7, with D possibly TRBD2 on 6 matching bases. The CDR3 spans 12 residues. The germline gives CDR1 LNHDA, CDR2 SQIVND (reference sequence). Trimming removed 7 bases at V and 3 bases at J, with 10 bases between. Here the CDR3 DNA reads TGTGCCAGTAAACCGGGACTCTACGAGCAGTACTTC. It yields the protein CASKPGLYEQYF.

V is TRBV7-3 and J is TRBJ1-1; D gene uncertain. Germline CDR1 is SGHTA and CDR2 is FQGTGA. The CDR3 totals 13 residues. The V end was cut by 2 bases, the J end by 6 bases, with 10 bases between. This CDR3 reads CASSLDSWAEAFF. CDR3 nucleotides: TGTGCCAGCAGCTTAGACTCCTGGGCTGAAGCTTTCTTT. Filled out from reference TRBV7-3 and TRBJ1-1, the complete variable domain reads GAGVSQTPSNKVTEKGKYVELRCDPISGHTALYWYRQSLGQGPEFLIYFQGTGAADDSGLPNDRFFAVRPEGSVSTLKIQRTERGDSAVYLCASSLDSWAEAFFGQGTRLTVV.

The J gene is TRBJ2-1, the V gene TRBV5-4; 8 bases align to TRBD1. The germline gives CDR1 SGHNT, CDR2 YYREEE (reference sequence). V dropped 4 bases and J dropped 2; count of bases not matched to a gene: 5. This CDR3 has 15 residues. CDR3 residues: CASSGQGYTYNEQFF. CDR3 DNA sequence: TGTGCCAGCAGCGGACAGGGCTACACCTACAATGAGCAGTTCTTC.

This sequence joins TRBV7-2 and TRBJ2-7; weak D call: TRBD1 (5 bases). This CDR3 is built from 17 residues. The germline V gene encodes CDR1 SGHTA and CDR2 FQGNSA. V was trimmed by 4 bases and J by 3 bases, leaving 22 bases between them. The CDR3: CASSSKWTAVTGYEQYF. CDR3 DNA sequence: TGTGCCAGCAGCTCCAAATGGACGGCGGTCACAGGCTACGAGCAGTACTTC.

The chain couples TRBV5-4 to TRBJ1-2, with 7 bases fitting TRBD1. Trimming at V came to 4 bases and at J to 3 bases, leaving 9 bases not matched to a gene. This CDR3 comprises 15 residues. Germline CDR1 and CDR2: SGHNT and YYREEE (reference sequence). CDR3: CASSPRQGLDYGYTF. CDR3 nucleotide sequence: TGTGCCAGCAGCCCCAGACAGGGATTAGACTATGGCTACACCTTC.

As regards this clone: Here the CDR3 omits its conserved ending phenylalanine or tryptophan, so a read error is the likely source. The chain couples TRBV4-2 to TRBJ2-7, with D maybe TRBD1 (6 bases). Germline V gene lookup returns CDR1 LGHNA and CDR2 YNFKEQ. The CDR3 extends over 15 amino acids. Trimming removed 0 bases from V and 3 bases from J, with 12 bases in between. CDR3 bases: TGTGCCAGCAGCCAAGAGGACAGAGGCTACTACGAGCAGTACCTC. Translating gives CASSQEDRGYYEQYL.

In this sample, this clone turned up once. The V call is TRBV19, the J call TRBJ1-1, with D maybe TRBD1 (5 bases). V was cut by 6 bases and J by 4 bases, with 6 bases left in between. Germline V CDR1 and CDR2: LNHDA, SQIVND (reference sequence). The CDR3 contains 11 residues. This chain's CDR3 is CASRQGTEAFF. For the CDR3, the DNA is TGTGCCAGTAGGCAGGGCACTGAAGCTTTCTTT. Filled out from reference TRBV19 and TRBJ1-1, the complete variable domain reads DGGITQSPKYLFRKEGQNVTLSCEQNLNHDAMYWYRQDPGQGLRLIYYSQIVNDFQKGDIAEGYSVSREKKESFPLTVTSAQKNPTAFYLCASRQGTEAFFGQGTRLTVV.

The chain uses TRBV7-6 and TRBJ1-1, with D unresolved. In germline, CDR1 is SGHVS, CDR2 FNYEAQ. This CDR3 comprises 15 residues. V was shortened by 2 bases and J by 0 bases, with 10 bases between the two germline ends. The CDR3 coding sequence is TGTGCCAGCAGCTTAAATCTGAACATGAACACTGAAGCTTTCTTT. This encodes CASSLNLNMNTEAFF. Drawing the rest from reference TRBV7-6 and TRBJ1-1, the complete variable domain is GAGVSQSPRYKVTKRGQDVALRCDPISGHVSLYWYRQALGQGPEFLTYFNYEAQQDKSGLPNDRFSAERPEGSISTLTIQRTEQRDSAMYRCASSLNLNMNTEAFFGQGTRLTVV.

This rearrangement joins TRBV19 to TRBJ2-1; no clear D. The germline CDR1 and CDR2 sequences are LNHDA and SQIVND (reference sequence). Trimming removed 3 bases at V and 6 bases at J, with 9 bases between. This CDR3 spans 13 amino acids. In nucleotides, the CDR3 is TGTGCCAGTAGTATGAGGCCTCCCAATGAGCAGTTCTTC. This codes for CASSMRPPNEQFF.

The chain is built from TRBV2 and TRBJ2-7; tentatively, D is TRBD1 (6 bases). There are 15 residues in the CDR3. Trimming cost V 7 bases and J 5 bases, with 21 bases left between them. Germline CDR1 reads SNHLY; CDR2 reads FYNNEI. The CDR3 loop reads CASTLGQPPQHEQYF. CDR3 in DNA: TGTGCCAGCACCCTTGGACAGCCCCCTCAACACGAGCAGTACTTC.

The chain combines TRBV5-1 with TRBJ1-1; TRBD1 aligns across 8 bases. The V segment lost 3 bases and the J segment 1 base; nucleotides outside the gene matches: 2. Germline V CDR1 and CDR2: SGHRS, YFSETQ. This CDR3 is built from 14 residues. The CDR3 here is CASSWGQANTEAFF. The CDR3 DNA reads as TGCGCCAGCAGCTGGGGACAGGCGAACACTGAAGCTTTCTTT.